This record covers a single T cell receptor beta chain. Authors' analysis steps: Amplifying reference gene primers gave estimates of nucleated cell counts. Method: immunoSEQ multiplex PCR; TCRdb's copy keeps in-frame clones and lacks some. V and J calls and clone size are as listed in that table; D and trimming were resolved from the DNA. The sample shows around 170,000 clones, approximately 74% of them seen only once. These data originate in a study of blood T cell repertoires in COVID-19. The wider study: The study drew acute and convalescent COVID-19 samples from the United States, Italy and Spain. The analysed material was cDNA or gDNA that came from T cells, B-cell-depleted T cells, or PBMCs.

Trimming removed 3 bases from V and 8 bases from J; junction bases left unmatched: 9. Germline CDR1 KGHSH, CDR2 LQKENI. The CDR3 length is 17 residues. The sample comprised peripheral blood. The rearrangement links TRBV18 to TRBJ2-3; 15 bases are a match to TRBD2. This clonotype was obtained from a woman older than 75 with acute or convalescent COVID-19. DNA for the CDR3: TGTGCCAGCTCACCGGCCGGACTAGCGGGAGGGCCGGTTACGCAGTATTTT. Encoded protein: CASSPAGLAGGPVTQYF.